The rows below give T cell receptor beta chains drawn from one sample of a study of T-cell reconstitution after alpha-beta-depleted transplantation in children. TCRdb analysed the PCR reads with MiXCR anew, one entry per CDR3 protein. The sample has about 200,000 distinct CDR3 sequences, 13% to 15% seen once; the top ten hold around 13%. This specimen consisted of PBMCs from the stem cell graft donor, obtained from the stem cell graft. The receptors were gathered from a human donor who donated a stem cell graft to a child with acute lymphoblastic leukemia. CDR3s include the opening cysteine and the closing phenylalanine or tryptophan. A D gene is named only where the DNA matches it firmly. The size entry is marked missing in some rows and otherwise reads once, few, many or a size class.

J gene: TRBJ1-1; D gene: .; V gene: TRBV20-1; clone size: many; CDR3 DNA: TGCAGTGCTAGCCCCGACGGAAACACTGAAGCTTTCTTT; CDR3 protein: CSASPDGNTEAFF
J gene: TRBJ2-7; D gene: TRBD2; V gene: TRBV6-2/TRBV6-3; clone size: .; CDR3 DNA: TGTGCCGGCAGCTCCGGGACTAGCTACGAGCAGTACTTC; CDR3 protein: CAGSSGTSYEQYF
J gene: TRBJ2-3; D gene: TRBD2; V gene: TRBV29-1; clone size: many; CDR3 DNA: TGCAGCGTTCTGACTAGCGGGAGGACAGATACGCAGTATTTT; CDR3 protein: CSVLTSGRTDTQYF
J gene: TRBJ2-1; D gene: .; V gene: TRBV4-1; clone size: .; CDR3 DNA: TGCGCCAGCAGCCAAGTCTGGATTAGGTCGTCCTACAATGAGCAGTTCTTC; CDR3 protein: CASSQVWIRSSYNEQFF
J gene: TRBJ2-1; D gene: .; V gene: TRBV5-4; clone size: few; CDR3 DNA: TGTGCCAGCAGCTTAGACCCTAGCGCCTCGAATGAGCAGTTCTTC; CDR3 protein: CASSLDPSASNEQFF
J gene: TRBJ2-1; D gene: TRBD1; V gene: TRBV9; clone size: many; CDR3 DNA: TGTGCCAGCAGCCCCCCCGGGACAGGGATCTACAATGAGCAGTTCTTC; CDR3 protein: CASSPPGTGIYNEQFF
J gene: TRBJ1-2; D gene: TRBD1; V gene: TRBV29-1; clone size: .; CDR3 DNA: TGCAGCGTTGAAGGGGACAGCGACGATGGCTACACCTTC; CDR3 protein: CSVEGDSDDGYTF
J gene: TRBJ1-1; D gene: .; V gene: TRBV28; clone size: many; CDR3 DNA: TGTGCCAGCAGTTTTCGTACAGCGTTTGAAGCTTTCTTT; CDR3 protein: CASSFRTAFEAFF
J gene: TRBJ1-1; D gene: .; V gene: TRBV5-6; clone size: few; CDR3 DNA: TGTGCCAGCAGCTTGATGGAAAGTGAAGCTTTCTTT; CDR3 protein: CASSLMESEAFF
J gene: TRBJ2-3; D gene: TRBD2; V gene: TRBV10-2; clone size: few; CDR3 DNA: TGCGCCAGCAGTGAGTGGACTAGCGGGAACACAGATACGCAGTATTTT; CDR3 protein: CASSEWTSGNTDTQYF
J gene: TRBJ2-3; D gene: TRBD2; V gene: TRBV20-1; clone size: .; CDR3 DNA: TGCAGTGCTAGAGAAAGCGGGGGTAGCACAGATACGCAGTATTTT; CDR3 protein: CSARESGGSTDTQYF
J gene: TRBJ2-1; D gene: TRBD2; V gene: TRBV10-3; clone size: many; CDR3 DNA: TGTGCCATCAGTGAGGAAGCGGGAGGGTCCTACAATGAGCAGTTCTTC; CDR3 protein: CAISEEAGGSYNEQFF
J gene: TRBJ2-3; D gene: TRBD1; V gene: TRBV29-1; clone size: many; CDR3 DNA: TGCAGCGTGTTGGTGGGGACAGGGTGGGATACGCAGTATTTT; CDR3 protein: CSVLVGTGWDTQYF
J gene: TRBJ2-7; D gene: TRBD1; V gene: TRBV10-3; clone size: many; CDR3 DNA: TGTGCCATCAGGGGACAGGTCTACGAGCAGTACTTC; CDR3 protein: CAIRGQVYEQYF
J gene: TRBJ1-4; D gene: .; V gene: TRBV12-3/TRBV12-4; clone size: many; CDR3 DNA: TGTGCCAGCAGCTCCCGGGACCCGGCAACTAATGAAAAACTGTTTTTT; CDR3 protein: CASSSRDPATNEKLFF
J gene: TRBJ2-3; D gene: .; V gene: TRBV9; clone size: many; CDR3 DNA: TGTGCCAGCAGCGTATGGGGGCGAGGACCAGATACGCAGTATTTT; CDR3 protein: CASSVWGRGPDTQYF
J gene: TRBJ1-1; D gene: .; V gene: TRBV18; clone size: .; CDR3 DNA: TGTGCCAGCTCACCACTTAATCGCCTACAGGCCCGCAGCACCATGAACACTGAAGCTTTCTTT; CDR3 protein: CASSPLNRLQARSTMNTEAFF
J gene: TRBJ1-1; D gene: .; V gene: TRBV20-1; clone size: many; CDR3 DNA: TGCAGTGCTAGGTCTGGCAAGGTATTGAACACTGAAGCTTTCTTT; CDR3 protein: CSARSGKVLNTEAFF
J gene: TRBJ2-1; D gene: .; V gene: TRBV10-3; clone size: many; CDR3 DNA: TGTGCCATCAGTGAGAGGGGCTACAATGAGCAGTTCTTC; CDR3 protein: CAISERGYNEQFF
J gene: TRBJ2-7; D gene: TRBD2; V gene: TRBV12-3/TRBV12-4; clone size: many; CDR3 DNA: TGTGCCAGCAGTCCAGGACTAGCTGAGACCTACGAGCAGTACTTC; CDR3 protein: CASSPGLAETYEQYF
J gene: TRBJ2-7; D gene: .; V gene: TRBV10-3; clone size: many; CDR3 DNA: TGTGCCATCAGTGAGTCCTCTATCGGGTCCGAGCAGTACTTC; CDR3 protein: CAISESSIGSEQYF
J gene: TRBJ1-4; D gene: .; V gene: TRBV28; clone size: many; CDR3 DNA: TGTGCCAGCAGACTCCGGGACCAATCGGATGAAAAACTGTTTTTT; CDR3 protein: CASRLRDQSDEKLFF
J gene: TRBJ2-5; D gene: TRBD2; V gene: TRBV5-1; clone size: .; CDR3 DNA: TGCGCCAGCAGCCTGGGACTAGCGGGAGAGCGAGAGACCCAGAACTTC; CDR3 protein: CASSLGLAGERETQNF
J gene: TRBJ2-3; D gene: TRBD1; V gene: TRBV5-1; clone size: many; CDR3 DNA: TGCGCCAGCAGCGGGACAGCAGACACAGATACGCAGTATTTT; CDR3 protein: CASSGTADTDTQYF
J gene: TRBJ2-6; D gene: .; V gene: TRBV29-1; clone size: many; CDR3 DNA: TGCAGCGCGCAGGGTTCCGGGGCCAACGTCCTGACTTTC; CDR3 protein: CSAQGSGANVLTF
J gene: TRBJ2-1; D gene: TRBD2; V gene: TRBV11-2; clone size: many; CDR3 DNA: TGTGCCAGCAGCTTTGTGTCGGGAGGGTTGAATGAGCAGTTCTTC; CDR3 protein: CASSFVSGGLNEQFF
J gene: TRBJ2-7; D gene: .; V gene: TRBV25-1; clone size: .; CDR3 DNA: TGTGCCAGCAGTGGTTCGGGAACTCCGCCCTACGAGCAGTACTTC; CDR3 protein: CASSGSGTPPYEQYF
J gene: TRBJ2-7; D gene: .; V gene: TRBV29-1; clone size: many; CDR3 DNA: TGCAGCGTTGAAGATTGGGTCGGGCGGACCTCCTACGAGCAGTACTTC; CDR3 protein: CSVEDWVGRTSYEQYF
J gene: TRBJ2-1; D gene: TRBD2; V gene: TRBV28; clone size: many; CDR3 DNA: TGTGCCAGCAGTTCACCGGGACTAGGGACCTCTTCATGGAGCTCCTACAATGAGCAGTTCTTC; CDR3 protein: CASSSPGLGTSSWSSYNEQFF
J gene: TRBJ2-7; D gene: .; V gene: TRBV5-1; clone size: .; CDR3 DNA: TGCGCCAGCAGCTTATCACTGGGCGGGGCCTACGAGCAGTACTTC; CDR3 protein: CASSLSLGGAYEQYF
J gene: TRBJ2-7; D gene: .; V gene: TRBV5-1; clone size: .; CDR3 DNA: TGCGCCAGCAGCTTGTTCCCGATACCGACGGACGAGCAGTACTTC; CDR3 protein: CASSLFPIPTDEQYF
J gene: TRBJ2-3; D gene: TRBD1; V gene: TRBV5-6; clone size: many; CDR3 DNA: TGTGCCAGCGGACAGGGCAGTGCAGATACGCAGTATTTT; CDR3 protein: CASGQGSADTQYF
J gene: TRBJ2-2; D gene: TRBD2; V gene: TRBV20-1; clone size: .; CDR3 DNA: TGCAGTGCTAGGAGCGGGAGGACTACCGGGGAGCTGTTTTTT; CDR3 protein: CSARSGRTTGELFF
J gene: TRBJ2-7; D gene: .; V gene: TRBV7-8; clone size: .; CDR3 DNA: TGTGCCAGCAGCTTAGAGAGGGGGGGATACCCCTCCTACGAGCAGTACTTC; CDR3 protein: CASSLERGGYPSYEQYF
J gene: TRBJ2-5; D gene: TRBD2; V gene: TRBV20-1; clone size: many; CDR3 DNA: TGCAGTGCTAGAGATTTAGCGGGAGGACAAGAGACCCAGTACTTC; CDR3 protein: CSARDLAGGQETQYF
J gene: TRBJ2-3; D gene: .; V gene: TRBV20-1; clone size: many; CDR3 DNA: TGCAGTGCTAGAGAAACTAGAGCGGATACGCAGTATTTT; CDR3 protein: CSARETRADTQYF
J gene: TRBJ2-6; D gene: .; V gene: TRBV5-1; clone size: few; CDR3 DNA: TGCGCCAGCAGCTTGTTTAGCCAGGGCTCTGGGGCCAACGTCCTGACTTTC; CDR3 protein: CASSLFSQGSGANVLTF